The 14 T cell receptor beta chains listed next were all sequenced from one sample in a study of CD8+CD57+ T cells in acquired aplastic anemia. TCR beta VDJ and CDR3 were profiled, and genomic DNA was the template. Using its own MiXCR run on the reads, TCRdb lists one record per CDR3 protein. The sample has some 190,000 distinct CDR3 sequences, around 45% seen once. The sample was sorted CD4+, CD8+, or CD8+CD57+ T cells (not recorded which) from PBMCs. The receptors originated from a human donor in good health.

To note about this clonotype: The junction does not match germline at one end; this may be a read error. The chain has TRBV7-7 and TRBJ2-6; TRBD1 might be the D (5 bases). The germline V gene has CDR1 SSHAT and CDR2 FNYEAQ (reference sequence). The CDR3 contains 15 residues. The CDR3 bases are TGTGCTAGCAGCTTAGGGGAACCCGGGGCCAACGTCCTGACTTTC. This encodes CASSLGEPGANVLTF.

This clonotype is labeled medium-sized (0.01 to 0.1%). The rearrangement uses TRBV10-2 and TRBJ1-6; 10 nucleotides align to TRBD1. The CDR3 consists of 13 residues. J gave up 10 bases and V 6 bases, and 3 bases lay outside the gene matches. From germline, CDR1 is WSHSY and CDR2 SAAADI. CDR3 sequence: CASSGQGGSPLHF. The CDR3 DNA reads TGCGCCAGCAGCGGACAGGGGGGGTCACCCCTCCACTTT.

Worth noting for this clonotype: The junction does not match germline at one end; this may be a read error. The chain is built from TRBV2 and TRBJ2-1; D remains unclear. The germline gives CDR1 SNHLY, CDR2 FYNNEI. CDR3 length: 19 amino acids. The chain's CDR3 is CASSEKRSWVLSSYSEQFF. DNA of the CDR3: TGTGCCAGCAGTGAGAAGCGAAGTTGGGTCTTGAGCTCCTACAGTGAGCAGTTCTTC.

Comments on this clonotype: A read error may account for a junction end that differs from germline. The CDR3 DNA follows: TGTGCCAGCAGGCTAATAAGCGGCTATGGCTACGCCTTC. Its protein product is CASRLISGYGYAF. This chain joins TRBV6-1 and TRBJ1-2; D uncertain. The CDR3 contains 13 residues. Germline loops: CDR1 MNHNS, CDR2 SASEGT.

The chain employs TRBV2 and TRBJ2-1, with TRBD2 as a possible D gene (7 bases). The CDR3 covers 13 residues. CDR1 and CDR2 from the germline V gene are SNHLY and FYNNEI. Between the trimmed V and J ends, which lost 5 bases and 7 bases, there was a span of 12 bases. The CDR3 is CASSRGAVNEQFF. CDR3 DNA: TGTGCCAGCAGTCGGGGGGCGGTTAATGAGCAGTTCTTC.

This clonotype was counted many times. This sequence joins TRBV5-1 and TRBJ2-3; a weak D match, TRBD2 (5 bases). Germline CDR1 SGHRS, CDR2 YFSETQ. Trimming stripped 4 bases from V and 0 bases from J, with 12 bases between. This CDR3 spans 15 amino acids. The CDR3 DNA reads as TGCGCCAGCAGCCTAGGACTCCAAAGCACAGATACGCAGTATTTT. It is translated as CASSLGLQSTDTQYF. Full variable domain (missing parts from reference TRBV5-1 and TRBJ2-3): KAGVTQTPRYLIKTRGQQVTLSCSPISGHRSVSWYQQTPGQGLQFLFEYFSETQRNKGNFPGRFSGRQFSNSRSEMNVSTLELGDSALYLCASSLGLQSTDTQYFGPGTRLTVL.

The rearrangement links TRBV15 to TRBJ2-7; TRBD1 agrees at 9 bases. CDR3 length: 16 amino acids. J was trimmed by 7 bases and V by 5 bases; bases with no gene match: 15. Germline V lookup: CDR1 LNHNV, CDR2 YYDKDF (reference sequence). The CDR3 reads CATSRSRGQGASEQYF. The CDR3 nucleotides are TGTGCCACCAGCCGCAGCCGGGGACAGGGCGCGTCTGAGCAGTACTTC. Together with reference TRBV15 and TRBJ2-7, the CDR3 gives the full variable domain: DAMVIQNPRYQVTQFGKPVTLSCSQTLNHNVMYWYQQKSSQAPKLLFHYYDKDFNNEADTPDNFQSRRPNTSFCFLDIRSPGLGDTAMYLCATSRSRGQGASEQYFGPGTRLTVT.

The V gene is TRBV7-2, the J gene TRBJ2-2; no clear D. The CDR3 runs 14 residues. Germline CDR1 is SGHTA and CDR2 is FQGNSA. V lost 5 bases to trimming and J lost 3 bases, with 10 bases between them. CDR3 nucleotides: TGTGCCAGCAGCCCCACCACCGACACCGGGGAGCTGTTTTTT. This gives the protein CASSPTTDTGELFF.

In its sample, this clonotype was seen many times. The CDR3, as DNA: TGCGCCAGTCATACTACAGGGATCTATGGCTACACCTTC. It is translated as CASHTTGIYGYTF. The V call is TRBV5-1, the J call TRBJ1-2, with a possible D match to TRBD1 (6 bases). The CDR3 is 13 amino acids. V lost 8 bases, J lost 4 bases, and 15 bases lay in between. Germline CDR1 is SGHRS and CDR2 is YFSETQ.

Points on this clonotype: The conserved phenylalanine or tryptophan is not found at the CDR3 terminus, so this likely reflects a read error. The chain is built from TRBV9 and TRBJ2-7, with D possibly TRBD1 on 5 matching bases. Trimming shortened V by 4 bases and J by 5 bases, and 16 bases separated the two germline ends. The germline gives CDR1 SGDLS, CDR2 YYNGEE. The CDR3 is 14 residues long. CDR3 protein: CASSLGAGRHEQYL. For the CDR3, the DNA is TGTGCCAGCAGCTTAGGGGCAGGTCGTCACGAGCAGTACTTA.

This clonotype was recorded many times. J is TRBJ1-2 and V is TRBV7-9; 9 bases are a match to TRBD1. The germline gives CDR1 SEHNR, CDR2 FQNEAQ (reference sequence). The CDR3 is 15 amino acids. V shed 5 bases, J shed 5 bases, and the junction held 9 bases outside the gene matches. CDR3 sequence reads: CASSGGTGSVYGYTF. The CDR3 region has the DNA TGTGCCAGCAGCGGCGGGACAGGGTCCGTATATGGCTACACCTTC.

This chain uses TRBV2 with TRBJ1-5; D is ambiguous. The length of the CDR3 is 14 residues. Germline CDR1 is SNHLY and CDR2 is FYNNEI. Trimming pared 6 bases from V and 2 bases from J, leaving 11 bases between. In DNA form, the CDR3 reads TGTGCCAGCAGGGGAGGAAGGGGCAATCAGCCCCAGCATTTT. Its translation: CASRGGRGNQPQHF.

This clonotype was seen a single time. V usage is TRBV19 and J usage is TRBJ1-4; no firm D call. Deletions cut 3 bases from V and 4 bases from J, with 9 bases between. The CDR3 is made up of 14 amino acids. Germline-derived CDR1 and CDR2 are LNHDA and SQIVND (reference sequence). CDR3: CASSIGQINEKLFF. Here the CDR3 DNA reads TGTGCCAGTAGTATTGGGCAGATTAATGAAAAACTGTTTTTT.

This clonotype was counted many times. CDR3 sequence (DNA): TGTGCCATCACTGACCCCGGGAAGGGACTAAACACTGAAGCTTTCTTT. Encoded protein: CAITDPGKGLNTEAFF. The chain couples TRBV11-3 to TRBJ1-1; perhaps TRBD1 as D (5 bases). Deletions cut 10 bases from V and 2 bases from J, with 23 bases between. CDR3 length equals 16 residues. Germline CDR1 SGHNT, CDR2 YENEEA.